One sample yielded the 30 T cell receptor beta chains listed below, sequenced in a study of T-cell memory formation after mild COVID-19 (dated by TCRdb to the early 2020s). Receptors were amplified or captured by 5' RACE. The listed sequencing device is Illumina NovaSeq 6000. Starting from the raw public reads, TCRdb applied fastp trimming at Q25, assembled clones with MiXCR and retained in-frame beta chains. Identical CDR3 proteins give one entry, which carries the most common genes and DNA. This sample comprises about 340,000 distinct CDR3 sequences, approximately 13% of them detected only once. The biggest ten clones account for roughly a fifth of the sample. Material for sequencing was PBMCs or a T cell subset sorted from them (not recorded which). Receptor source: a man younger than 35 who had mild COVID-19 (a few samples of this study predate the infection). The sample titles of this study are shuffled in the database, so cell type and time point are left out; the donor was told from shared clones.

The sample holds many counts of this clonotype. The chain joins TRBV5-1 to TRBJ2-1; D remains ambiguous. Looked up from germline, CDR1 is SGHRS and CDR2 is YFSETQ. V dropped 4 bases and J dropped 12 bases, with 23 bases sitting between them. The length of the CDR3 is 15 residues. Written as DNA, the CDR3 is TGCGCCAGCAGCCTGGAGTGGTCAGGAGAATCTCGGCAGTTCTTC. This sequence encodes CASSLEWSGESRQFF.

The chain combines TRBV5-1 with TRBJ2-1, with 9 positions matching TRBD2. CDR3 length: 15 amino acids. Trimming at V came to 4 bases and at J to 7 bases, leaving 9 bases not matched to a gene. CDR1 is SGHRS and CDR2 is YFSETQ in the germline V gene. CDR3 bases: TGCGCCAGCAGCCTGGAGGCTAGCGGGGTGAATGAGCAGTTCTTC. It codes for CASSLEASGVNEQFF.

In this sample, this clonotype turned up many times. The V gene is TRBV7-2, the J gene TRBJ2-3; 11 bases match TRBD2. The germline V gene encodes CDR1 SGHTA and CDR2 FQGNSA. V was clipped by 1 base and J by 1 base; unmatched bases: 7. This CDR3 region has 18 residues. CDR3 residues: CASSLVAGGRIGTDTQYF. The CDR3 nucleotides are TGTGCCAGCAGCTTAGTAGCGGGGGGGCGGATTGGCACAGATACGCAGTATTTT.

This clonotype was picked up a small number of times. CDR3 loop: CASSSGTPAGELFF. CDR3 in DNA: TGCGCCAGCAGCTCCGGGACACCGGCCGGGGAGCTGTTTTTT. The chain couples TRBV5-1 to TRBJ2-2; D may be TRBD1 (6 bases). This CDR3 contains 14 residues. Trimming took off 3 bases at V and 6 bases at J, with 12 bases between the two ends. Germline-derived CDR1 and CDR2 are SGHRS and YFSETQ.

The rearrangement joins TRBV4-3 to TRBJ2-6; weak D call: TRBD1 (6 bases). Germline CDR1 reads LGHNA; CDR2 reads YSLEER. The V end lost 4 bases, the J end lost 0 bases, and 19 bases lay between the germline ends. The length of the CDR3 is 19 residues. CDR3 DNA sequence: TGCGCCAGCAGCCTAGAATGGCACAGGGTCTTCTCTGGGGCCAACGTCCTGACTTTC. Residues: CASSLEWHRVFSGANVLTF.

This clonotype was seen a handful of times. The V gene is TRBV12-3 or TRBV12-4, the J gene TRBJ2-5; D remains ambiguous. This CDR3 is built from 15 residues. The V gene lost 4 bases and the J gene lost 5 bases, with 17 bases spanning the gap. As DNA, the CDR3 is TGTGCCAGCAGTTCCGCCGGCCTGCCCCCTGAGACCCAGTACTTC. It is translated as CASSSAGLPPETQYF.

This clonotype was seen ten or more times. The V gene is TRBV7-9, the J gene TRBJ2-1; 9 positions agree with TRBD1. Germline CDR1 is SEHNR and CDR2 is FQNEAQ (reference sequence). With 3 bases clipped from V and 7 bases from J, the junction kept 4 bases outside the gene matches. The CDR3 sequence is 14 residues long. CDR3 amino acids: CASSFAGTGNEQFF. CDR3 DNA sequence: TGTGCCAGCAGCTTTGCCGGGACAGGGAATGAGCAGTTCTTC.

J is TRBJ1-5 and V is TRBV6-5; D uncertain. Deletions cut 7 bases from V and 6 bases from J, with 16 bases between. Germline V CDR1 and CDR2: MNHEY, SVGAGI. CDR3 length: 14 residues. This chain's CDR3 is CASTQSYGGQPQHF. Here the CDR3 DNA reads TGTGCCAGCACCCAAAGTTACGGAGGTCAGCCCCAGCATTTT.

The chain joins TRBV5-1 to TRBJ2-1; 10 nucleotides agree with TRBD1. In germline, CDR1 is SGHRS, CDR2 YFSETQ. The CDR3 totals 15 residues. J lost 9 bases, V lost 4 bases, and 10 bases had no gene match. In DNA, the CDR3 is TGCGCCAGCAGCCCCCCGGGACAGGGGAGAGGTGAGCAGTTCTTC. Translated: CASSPPGQGRGEQFF.

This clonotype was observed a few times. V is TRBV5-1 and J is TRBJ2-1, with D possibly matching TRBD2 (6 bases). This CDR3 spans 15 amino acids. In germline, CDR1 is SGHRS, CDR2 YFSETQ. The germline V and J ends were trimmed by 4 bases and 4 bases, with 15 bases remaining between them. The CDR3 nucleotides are TGCGCCAGCAGCCTGGCGGGGAAGCGGTACAATGAGCAGTTCTTC. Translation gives CASSLAGKRYNEQFF. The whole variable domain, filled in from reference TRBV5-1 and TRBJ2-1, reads KAGVTQTPRYLIKTRGQQVTLSCSPISGHRSVSWYQQTPGQGLQFLFEYFSETQRNKGNFPGRFSGRQFSNSRSEMNVSTLELGDSALYLCASSLAGKRYNEQFFGPGTRLTVL.

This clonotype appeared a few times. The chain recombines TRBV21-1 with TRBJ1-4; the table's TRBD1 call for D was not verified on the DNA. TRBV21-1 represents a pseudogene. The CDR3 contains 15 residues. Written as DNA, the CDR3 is TGTGCCAGCAGCGATCGAGGCGACAGTAATGAAAAACTGTTTTTT. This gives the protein CASSDRGDSNEKLFF.

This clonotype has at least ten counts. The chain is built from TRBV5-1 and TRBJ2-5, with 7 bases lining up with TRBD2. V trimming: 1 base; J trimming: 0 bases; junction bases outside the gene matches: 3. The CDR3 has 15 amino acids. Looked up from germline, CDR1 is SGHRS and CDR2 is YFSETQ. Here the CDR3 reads CASSLSSGNQETQYF. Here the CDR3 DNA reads TGCGCCAGCAGCTTGTCTAGCGGTAACCAAGAGACCCAGTACTTC.

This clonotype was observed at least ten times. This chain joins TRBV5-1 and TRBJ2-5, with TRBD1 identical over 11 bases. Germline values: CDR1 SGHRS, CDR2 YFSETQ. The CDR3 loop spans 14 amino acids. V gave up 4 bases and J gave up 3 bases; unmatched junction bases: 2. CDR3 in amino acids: CASSRTGGEETQYF. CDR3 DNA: TGCGCCAGCAGCCGGACAGGGGGCGAAGAGACCCAGTACTTC.

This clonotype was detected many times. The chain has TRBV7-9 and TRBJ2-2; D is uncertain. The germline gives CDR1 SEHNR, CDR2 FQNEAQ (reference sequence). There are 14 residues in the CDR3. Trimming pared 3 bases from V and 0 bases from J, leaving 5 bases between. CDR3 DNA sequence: TGTGCCAGCAGCTTCAAGACGAACACCGGGGAGCTGTTTTTT. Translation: CASSFKTNTGELFF.

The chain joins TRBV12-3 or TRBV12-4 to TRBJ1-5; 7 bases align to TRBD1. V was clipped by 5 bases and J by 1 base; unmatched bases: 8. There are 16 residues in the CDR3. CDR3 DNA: TGTGCCAGCAGTACGCAGGGGGGTGTAAGCAATCAGCCCCAGCATTTT. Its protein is CASSTQGGVSNQPQHF.

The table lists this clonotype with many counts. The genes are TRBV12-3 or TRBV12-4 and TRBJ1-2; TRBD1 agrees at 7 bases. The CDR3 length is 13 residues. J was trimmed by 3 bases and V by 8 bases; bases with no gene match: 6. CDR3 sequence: CASALGTDYGYTF. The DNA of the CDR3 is TGTGCCAGCGCCCTCGGGACAGACTATGGCTACACCTTC.

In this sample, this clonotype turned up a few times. In DNA, the CDR3 is TGCGCCAGCAGCTTGGCGGCAGGGGGCGAAACTGAAGCTTTCTTT. This encodes CASSLAAGGETEAFF. This chain links TRBV5-1 with TRBJ1-1; the match to TRBD1 covers 8 bases. The CDR3 has 15 residues. V trimming: 0 bases; J trimming: 5 bases; junction bases outside the gene matches: 6. In germline, CDR1 is SGHRS, CDR2 YFSETQ.

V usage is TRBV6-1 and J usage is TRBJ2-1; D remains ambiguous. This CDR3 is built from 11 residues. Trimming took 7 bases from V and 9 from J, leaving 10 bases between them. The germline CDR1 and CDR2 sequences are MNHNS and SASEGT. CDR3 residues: CASTDPGEQFF. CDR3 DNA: TGTGCCAGCACCGACCCCGGTGAGCAGTTCTTC.

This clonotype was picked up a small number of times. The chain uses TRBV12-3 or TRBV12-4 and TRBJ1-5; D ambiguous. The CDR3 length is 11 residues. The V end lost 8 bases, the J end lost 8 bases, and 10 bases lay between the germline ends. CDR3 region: CASGSPEPQHF. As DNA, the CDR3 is TGTGCCAGCGGATCTCCAGAGCCCCAGCATTTT.

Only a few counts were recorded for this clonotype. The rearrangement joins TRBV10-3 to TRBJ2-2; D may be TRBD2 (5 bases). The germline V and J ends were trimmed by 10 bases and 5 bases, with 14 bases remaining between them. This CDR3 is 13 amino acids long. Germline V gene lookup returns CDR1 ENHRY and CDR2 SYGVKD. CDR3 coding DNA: TGTGCCAGCGTCGGGGTGGGAACCGGGGAGCTGTTTTTT. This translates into CASVGVGTGELFF.

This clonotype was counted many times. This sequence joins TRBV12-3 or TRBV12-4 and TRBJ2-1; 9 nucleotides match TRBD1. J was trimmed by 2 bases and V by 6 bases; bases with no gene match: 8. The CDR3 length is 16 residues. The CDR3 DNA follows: TGTGCCAGCAGCCAACTCGGGACAGGGCCCTACAATGAGCAGTTCTTC. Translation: CASSQLGTGPYNEQFF.

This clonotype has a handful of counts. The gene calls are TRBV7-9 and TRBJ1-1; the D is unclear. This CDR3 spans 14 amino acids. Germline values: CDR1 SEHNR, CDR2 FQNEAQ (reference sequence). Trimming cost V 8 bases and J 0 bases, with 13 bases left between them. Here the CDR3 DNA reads TGTGCCAGCTTAATGGAGGGCCTGAACACTGAAGCTTTCTTT. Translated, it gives CASLMEGLNTEAFF.

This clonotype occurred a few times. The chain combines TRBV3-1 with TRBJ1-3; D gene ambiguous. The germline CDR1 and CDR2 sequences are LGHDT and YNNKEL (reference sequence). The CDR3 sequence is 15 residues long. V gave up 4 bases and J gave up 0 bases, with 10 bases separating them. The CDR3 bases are TGTGCCAGCAGCCTTTCCGGTACCTCTGGAAACACCATATATTTT. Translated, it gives CASSLSGTSGNTIYF.

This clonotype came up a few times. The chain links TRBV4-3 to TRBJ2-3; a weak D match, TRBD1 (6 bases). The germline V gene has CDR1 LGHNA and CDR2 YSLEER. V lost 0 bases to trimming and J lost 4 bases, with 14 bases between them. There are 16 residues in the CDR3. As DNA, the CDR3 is TGCGCCAGCAGCCAAGACTATTGGGGGCGCCCAGATACGCAGTATTTT. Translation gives CASSQDYWGRPDTQYF.

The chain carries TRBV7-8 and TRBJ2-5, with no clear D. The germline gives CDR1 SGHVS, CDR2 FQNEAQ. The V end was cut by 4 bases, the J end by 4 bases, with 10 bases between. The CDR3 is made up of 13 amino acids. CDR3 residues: CASSSGPRETQYF. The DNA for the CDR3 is TGTGCCAGCAGCTCAGGACCTCGAGAGACCCAGTACTTC. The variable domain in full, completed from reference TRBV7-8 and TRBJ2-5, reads GAGVSQSPRYKVAKRGQDVALRCDPISGHVSLFWYQQALGQGPEFLTYFQNEAQLDKSGLPSDRFFAERPEGSVSTLKIQRTQQEDSAVYLCASSSGPRETQYFGPGTRLLVL.

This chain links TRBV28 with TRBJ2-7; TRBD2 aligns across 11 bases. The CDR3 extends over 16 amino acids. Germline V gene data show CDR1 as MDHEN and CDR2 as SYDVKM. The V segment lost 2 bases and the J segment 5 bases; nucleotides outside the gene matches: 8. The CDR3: CASSLRSGGAPDEQYV. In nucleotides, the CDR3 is TGTGCCAGCAGTTTACGTAGCGGGGGGGCCCCGGACGAGCAGTACGTC.

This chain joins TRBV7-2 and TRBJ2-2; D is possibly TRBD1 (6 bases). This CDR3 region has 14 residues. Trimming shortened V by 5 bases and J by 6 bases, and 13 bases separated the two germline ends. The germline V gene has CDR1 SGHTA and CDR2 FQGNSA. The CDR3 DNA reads TGTGCCAGCAGCGACACAGGGTTCGCCGGGGAGCTGTTTTTT. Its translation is CASSDTGFAGELFF.

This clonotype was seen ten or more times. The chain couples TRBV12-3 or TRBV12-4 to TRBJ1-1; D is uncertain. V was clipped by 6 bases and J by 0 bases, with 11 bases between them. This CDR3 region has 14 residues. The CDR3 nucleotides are TGTGCCAGCAGACACCGGAGGCTGAACACTGAAGCTTTCTTT. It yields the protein CASRHRRLNTEAFF.

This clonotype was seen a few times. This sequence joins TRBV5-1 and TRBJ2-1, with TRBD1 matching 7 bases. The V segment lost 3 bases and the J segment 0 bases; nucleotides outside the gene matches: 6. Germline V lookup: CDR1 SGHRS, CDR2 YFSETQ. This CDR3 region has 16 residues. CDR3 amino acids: CASSSSTGSSYNEQFF. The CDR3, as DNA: TGCGCCAGCAGCTCCTCGACAGGGAGCTCCTACAATGAGCAGTTCTTC.

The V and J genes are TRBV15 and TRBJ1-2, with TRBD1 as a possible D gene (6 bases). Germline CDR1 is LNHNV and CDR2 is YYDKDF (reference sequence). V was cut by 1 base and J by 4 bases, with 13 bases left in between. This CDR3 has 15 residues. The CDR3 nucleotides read TGTGCCACCAGCAGAGGCCCGGGGGGCGCCTATGGCTACACCTTC. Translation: CATSRGPGGAYGYTF. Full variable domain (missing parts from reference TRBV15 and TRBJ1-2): DAMVIQNPRYQVTQFGKPVTLSCSQTLNHNVMYWYQQKSSQAPKLLFHYYDKDFNNEADTPDNFQSRRPNTSFCFLDIRSPGLGDTAMYLCATSRGPGGAYGYTFGSGTRLTVV.